Listed below are T cell receptor beta chains from one sample, sequenced in a study of blood T cell repertoires in COVID-19. Sequencing was performed with immunoSEQ multiplex PCR; in TCRdb, only in-frame clones are kept and a portion is missing. This table holds 150,000 or so clones, approximately 86% found once. Sequencing was done on a sample of peripheral blood. The receptors come from a man in his sixties who had recovered from COVID-19. Each CDR3 is given with its conserved first and last residue. Fields, in order: CDR3 protein, CDR3 DNA, J gene, clone size, D gene, V gene. D genes are given only for firm matches. Expanded clones are given a class, and other clones once, few, many or no size at all.

cdr3_aa: CASSTAGYGEQYF; cdr3_nt: TGTGCCAGTAGTACCGCAGGTTACGGCGAGCAGTACTTC; j_call: TRBJ2-7; clone_size: .; d_call: .; v_call: TRBV19
cdr3_aa: CASSPPGTGDEKLFF; cdr3_nt: TGTGCCAGCAGTCCCCCGGGAACAGGGGATGAAAAACTGTTTTTT; j_call: TRBJ1-4; clone_size: .; d_call: TRBD1; v_call: TRBV6-2/TRBV6-3
cdr3_aa: CASSSGSEAFF; cdr3_nt: TGTGCCAGCAGCTCAGGATCTGAAGCTTTCTTT; j_call: TRBJ1-1; clone_size: .; d_call: .; v_call: TRBV5-6
cdr3_aa: CASSPGGTSGETQYF; cdr3_nt: TGTGCCAGCAGTCCAGGGGGGACTAGCGGGGAGACCCAGTACTTC; j_call: TRBJ2-5; clone_size: .; d_call: TRBD2; v_call: TRBV25-1
cdr3_aa: CATSDTGTNTDTQYF; cdr3_nt: TGTGCCACCAGTGACACCGGGACTAACACAGATACGCAGTATTTT; j_call: TRBJ2-3; clone_size: .; d_call: TRBD2; v_call: TRBV24-1
cdr3_aa: CASSSGQGRELFF; cdr3_nt: TGTGCCAGCAGCTCAGGTCAGGGGCGGGAGCTGTTTTTT; j_call: TRBJ2-2; clone_size: .; d_call: .; v_call: TRBV7-2
cdr3_aa: CSVVGAWNTEAFF; cdr3_nt: TGCAGCGTTGTAGGGGCTTGGAACACTGAAGCTTTCTTT; j_call: TRBJ1-1; clone_size: .; d_call: .; v_call: TRBV29-1
cdr3_aa: CAWSVRGWETYEQYF; cdr3_nt: TGTGCCTGGAGTGTAAGGGGGTGGGAAACCTACGAGCAGTACTTC; j_call: TRBJ2-7; clone_size: .; d_call: .; v_call: TRBV30
cdr3_aa: CASSPLGSRDTGELFF; cdr3_nt: TGTGCCAGCTCACCCCTGGGGAGTCGGGACACCGGGGAGCTGTTTTTT; j_call: TRBJ2-2; clone_size: .; d_call: .; v_call: TRBV18
cdr3_aa: CASSPTGGNHQPQHF; cdr3_nt: TGTGCCAGCAGCCCCACGGGGGGGAACCATCAGCCCCAGCATTTT; j_call: TRBJ1-5; clone_size: .; d_call: .; v_call: TRBV9
cdr3_aa: CASWNSNEKLFF; cdr3_nt: TGTGCCAGCTGGAACAGTAATGAAAAACTGTTTTTT; j_call: TRBJ1-4; clone_size: .; d_call: .; v_call: TRBV27
cdr3_aa: CASSLGQNTEAFF; cdr3_nt: TGTGCCAGCAGCTTAGGACAGAACACTGAAGCTTTCTTT; j_call: TRBJ1-1; clone_size: .; d_call: .; v_call: TRBV11-3
cdr3_aa: CASSLAGTGVNEKLFF; cdr3_nt: TGTGCCAGCAGCTTAGCCGGGACAGGGGTTAACGAAAAACTGTTTTTT; j_call: TRBJ1-4; clone_size: .; d_call: TRBD1; v_call: TRBV7-9
cdr3_aa: CASSLEDRVYGYTF; cdr3_nt: TGTGCCAGCAGTCTAGAGGACAGGGTTTATGGCTACACCTTC; j_call: TRBJ1-2; clone_size: .; d_call: TRBD1; v_call: TRBV2
cdr3_aa: CASSIEGQGAGDTQYF; cdr3_nt: TGCGCCAGCAGCATAGAGGGACAGGGGGCAGGGGATACGCAGTATTTT; j_call: TRBJ2-3; clone_size: .; d_call: TRBD1; v_call: TRBV5-1
cdr3_aa: CASSQQVSGNTIYF; cdr3_nt: TGCGCCAGCAGCCAACAGGTCTCTGGAAACACCATATATTTT; j_call: TRBJ1-3; clone_size: .; d_call: .; v_call: TRBV5-1
cdr3_aa: CASSFGGGAYEQYF; cdr3_nt: TGTGCCAGCAGCTTTGGAGGGGGGGCCTACGAGCAGTACTTC; j_call: TRBJ2-7; clone_size: few; d_call: .; v_call: TRBV5-4
cdr3_aa: CASSLDRETQYF; cdr3_nt: TGCGCCAGCAGCTTGGATCGAGAGACCCAGTACTTC; j_call: TRBJ2-5; clone_size: once; d_call: .; v_call: TRBV5-1
cdr3_aa: CASSPRDSDNQPQHF; cdr3_nt: TGTGCCAGCAGCCCTAGGGACAGCGACAATCAGCCCCAGCATTTT; j_call: TRBJ1-5; clone_size: .; d_call: TRBD1; v_call: TRBV7-9
cdr3_aa: CASSPIYRGFNSGANVLTF; cdr3_nt: TGTGCCAGCAGCCCTATATACAGGGGATTCAACTCTGGGGCCAACGTCCTGACTTTC; j_call: TRBJ2-6; clone_size: .; d_call: TRBD1; v_call: TRBV27
cdr3_aa: CASGLVGTGGDFSPIQYF; cdr3_nt: TGTGCTAGTGGCCTCGTGGGGACAGGGGGCGATTTTTCACCCATTCAGTACTTC; j_call: TRBJ2-4; clone_size: .; d_call: TRBD1; v_call: TRBV12-5
cdr3_aa: CSVAPGQGYNEQFF; cdr3_nt: TGCAGCGTGGCTCCGGGACAGGGGTACAATGAGCAGTTCTTC; j_call: TRBJ2-1; clone_size: .; d_call: TRBD1; v_call: TRBV29-1
cdr3_aa: CASSTPRTATDTQYF; cdr3_nt: TGTGCCAGCAGCACCCCCAGGACTGCCACAGATACGCAGTATTTT; j_call: TRBJ2-3; clone_size: once; d_call: .; v_call: TRBV7-6
cdr3_aa: CASSADRTGTGGGQPQHF; cdr3_nt: TGTGCCAGCAGTGCCGACCGAACCGGGACAGGGGGCGGTCAGCCCCAGCATTTT; j_call: TRBJ1-5; clone_size: .; d_call: TRBD1; v_call: TRBV2
cdr3_aa: CASSLGGPAFF; cdr3_nt: TGTGCCAGCAGCTTAGGAGGGCCGGCTTTCTTT; j_call: TRBJ1-1; clone_size: .; d_call: .; v_call: TRBV7-9
cdr3_aa: CAWSEFRDTEAFF; cdr3_nt: TGTGCCTGGAGTGAATTCAGGGACACTGAAGCTTTCTTT; j_call: TRBJ1-1; clone_size: .; d_call: .; v_call: TRBV30
cdr3_aa: CATSLEGRNGEQFF; cdr3_nt: TGTGCCACCAGTCTAGAGGGCCGTAACGGAGAGCAGTTCTTC; j_call: TRBJ2-1; clone_size: .; d_call: .; v_call: TRBV24-1
cdr3_aa: CASGAGTSIGSPLHF; cdr3_nt: TGTGCCAGCGGGGCCGGGACTTCCATAGGTTCACCCCTCCACTTT; j_call: TRBJ1-6; clone_size: .; d_call: .; v_call: TRBV6-5
cdr3_aa: CSVFGQGRNEQFF; cdr3_nt: TGCAGCGTTTTCGGACAGGGAAGGAATGAGCAGTTCTTC; j_call: TRBJ2-1; clone_size: .; d_call: TRBD1; v_call: TRBV29-1
cdr3_aa: CAISSGTANTGELFF; cdr3_nt: TGTGCCATCAGTTCCGGGACAGCGAACACCGGGGAGCTGTTTTTT; j_call: TRBJ2-2; clone_size: .; d_call: TRBD1; v_call: TRBV10-3
cdr3_aa: CASSLGARETQYF; cdr3_nt: TGTGCCAGCAGCTTAGGGGCCCGAGAGACCCAGTACTTC; j_call: TRBJ2-5; clone_size: .; d_call: .; v_call: TRBV7-3
cdr3_aa: CASSYRGGTTNEKLFF; cdr3_nt: TGTGCCAGCAGTTACCGGGGGGGGACAACTAATGAAAAACTGTTTTTT; j_call: TRBJ1-4; clone_size: once; d_call: .; v_call: TRBV6-5
cdr3_aa: CASSLYVFWQSYEQYF; cdr3_nt: TGTGCCAGCAGCTTGTATGTGTTTTGGCAGTCCTACGAGCAGTACTTC; j_call: TRBJ2-7; clone_size: once; d_call: .; v_call: TRBV5-8
cdr3_aa: CASEDGTYEQYF; cdr3_nt: TGTGCCAGCGAAGACGGGACCTACGAGCAGTACTTC; j_call: TRBJ2-7; clone_size: .; d_call: .; v_call: TRBV6-6
cdr3_aa: CASSTLTDGTDTQYF; cdr3_nt: TGTGCCAGCAGCACGCTGACAGACGGCACAGATACGCAGTATTTT; j_call: TRBJ2-3; clone_size: .; d_call: .; v_call: TRBV9
cdr3_aa: CASRNRVDTEAFF; cdr3_nt: TGTGCCAGCAGGAACAGGGTGGACACTGAAGCTTTCTTT; j_call: TRBJ1-1; clone_size: .; d_call: .; v_call: TRBV27
cdr3_aa: CASSQNDLTGASYEQYF; cdr3_nt: TGCGCCAGCAGCCAAAACGATTTGACAGGGGCCTCCTACGAGCAGTACTTC; j_call: TRBJ2-7; clone_size: .; d_call: TRBD1; v_call: TRBV4-1
cdr3_aa: CASSQTGTGLAKNIQYF; cdr3_nt: TGTGCCAGCAGTCAGACCGGGACAGGACTAGCCAAAAACATTCAGTACTTC; j_call: TRBJ2-4; clone_size: .; d_call: TRBD1; v_call: TRBV6-6
cdr3_aa: CASSIWAQANYGYTF; cdr3_nt: TGTGCCAGTAGTATTTGGGCCCAGGCAAACTATGGCTACACCTTC; j_call: TRBJ1-2; clone_size: .; d_call: .; v_call: TRBV19